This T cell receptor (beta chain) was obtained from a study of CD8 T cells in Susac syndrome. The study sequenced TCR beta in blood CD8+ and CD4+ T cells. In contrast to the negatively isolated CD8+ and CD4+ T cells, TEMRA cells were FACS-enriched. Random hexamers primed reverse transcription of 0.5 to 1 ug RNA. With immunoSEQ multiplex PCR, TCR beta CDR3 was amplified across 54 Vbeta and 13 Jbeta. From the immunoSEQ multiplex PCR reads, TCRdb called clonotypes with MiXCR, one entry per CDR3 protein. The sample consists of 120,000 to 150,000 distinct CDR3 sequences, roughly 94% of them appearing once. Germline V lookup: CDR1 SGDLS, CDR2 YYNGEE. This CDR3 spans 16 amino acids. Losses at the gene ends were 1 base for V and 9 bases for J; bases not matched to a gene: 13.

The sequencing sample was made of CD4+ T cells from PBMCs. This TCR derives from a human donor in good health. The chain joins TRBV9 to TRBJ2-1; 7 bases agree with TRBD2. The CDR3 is CASSVTPTSASFEQFF. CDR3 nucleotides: TGTGCCAGCAGCGTAACTCCCACTAGCGCCAGCTTTGAGCAGTTCTTC.